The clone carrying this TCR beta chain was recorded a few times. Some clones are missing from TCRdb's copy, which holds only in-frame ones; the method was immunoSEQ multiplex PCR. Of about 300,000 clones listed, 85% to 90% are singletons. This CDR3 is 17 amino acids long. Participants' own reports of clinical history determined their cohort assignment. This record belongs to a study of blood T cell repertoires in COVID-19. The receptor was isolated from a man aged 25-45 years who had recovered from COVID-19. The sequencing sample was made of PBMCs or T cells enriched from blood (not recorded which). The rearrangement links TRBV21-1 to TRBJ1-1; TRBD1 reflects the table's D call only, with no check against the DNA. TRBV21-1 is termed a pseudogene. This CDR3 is CASSKGYPGGSNTEAFF. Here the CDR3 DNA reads TGTGCCAGCAGCAAAGGGTATCCAGGGGGGTCGAACACTGAAGCTTTCTTT.